A single sample gave rise to the 17 T cell receptor beta chains below, sequenced in a study of OX40 agonist ivuxolimab in advanced cancers. Measured with immunoSEQ multiplex PCR; TCRdb has only the in-frame clones, and not every one. The profile shows over 60,000 clones, approximately 86% of them singletons. The source was CD4+ or CD8+ T cells sorted from blood, collected in a trial of the OX40 agonist ivuxolimab. These receptors all stem from an adult with an advanced solid tumor such as melanoma, head and neck, liver or kidney cancer.

The V and J genes are TRBV6-6 and TRBJ2-1, with a possible D match to TRBD2 (5 bases). V was shortened by 4 bases and J by 0 bases, with 10 bases between the two germline ends. CDR1 and CDR2 from the germline V gene are MNHNY and SVGAGI (reference sequence). The length of the CDR3 is 15 residues. The CDR3 loop is CASSSERSSYNEQFF. CDR3 sequence (DNA): TGTGCCAGCAGTTCGGAGCGGAGCTCCTACAATGAGCAGTTCTTC.

The chain combines TRBV14 with TRBJ2-3; 14 nucleotides align to TRBD2. V trimming: 2 bases; J trimming: 2 bases; junction bases outside the gene matches: 6. Germline V gives CDR1 SGHDN, CDR2 FVKESK. CDR3 length: 18 amino acids. The CDR3 sequence: CASSQRTSGGYFTDTQYF. The CDR3 nucleotides read TGTGCCAGCAGCCAAAGGACTAGCGGGGGGTACTTCACAGATACGCAGTATTTT.

As to this clone: Other DNA sequences in the sample encode the same CDR3. The CDR3 loop reads CASSPQGSTGELFF. The CDR3 DNA is TGTGCCAGCTCACCACAGGGGTCCACCGGGGAGCTGTTTTTT. The rearrangement uses TRBV18 and TRBJ2-2; D is possibly TRBD1 (5 bases). Trimming took 1 base from V and 4 from J, leaving 7 bases between them. There are 14 residues in the CDR3. From germline, CDR1 is KGHSH and CDR2 LQKENI.

The chain carries TRBV30 and TRBJ1-5; no definite D call. Germline values: CDR1 GTSNPN, CDR2 SVGIG (reference sequence). Deletions cut 0 bases from V and 7 bases from J, with 13 bases between. This CDR3 has 14 residues. This CDR3 reads CAWSVSARGQPQHF. The CDR3 nucleotides are TGTGCCTGGAGTGTAAGTGCCCGCGGGCAGCCCCAGCATTTT. The full variable domain, rest sourced from reference TRBV30 and TRBJ1-5, is SQTIHQWPATLVQPVGSPLSLECTVEGTSNPNLYWYRQAAGRGLQLLFYSVGIGQISSEVPQNLSASRPQDRQFILSSKKLLLSDSGFYLCAWSVSARGQPQHFGDGTRLSIL.

The chain carries TRBV6-5 and TRBJ1-2, with TRBD1 matching over 7 bases. With V trimmed by 6 bases and J by 8 bases, 3 bases remained unmatched. CDR1 MNHEY and CDR2 SVGAGI come from the germline V gene. CDR3 length equals 11 residues. CDR3 protein: CASSRGEGYTF. The CDR3 coding sequence is TGTGCCAGCAGCAGGGGGGAGGGCTACACCTTC.

The chain employs TRBV6-5 and TRBJ1-2; TRBD1 might be the D (5 bases). From germline, CDR1 is MNHEY and CDR2 SVGAGI. CDR3 length equals 14 residues. V lost 9 bases and J 8 bases, leaving 22 bases between the germline ends. The CDR3 is CASHNWDGERGYTF. DNA for the CDR3: TGTGCCAGTCATAATTGGGACGGAGAACGAGGCTACACCTTC.

The chain carries TRBV11-2 and TRBJ2-1; 7 nucleotides agree with TRBD2. After removal of 8 bases from V and 0 bases from J, the junction contained 19 bases not matched to a gene. The germline CDR1 and CDR2 sequences are SGHAT and FQNNGV. The CDR3 consists of 19 residues. The CDR3 protein is CASSKLGTITLNSYNEQFF. CDR3 DNA sequence: TGTGCCAGCTCCAAGTTGGGGACTATCACTCTCAACTCCTACAATGAGCAGTTCTTC.

This chain links TRBV9 with TRBJ1-3; the D is unclear. Trimming cost V 3 bases and J 4 bases, with 14 bases left between them. In germline, CDR1 is SGDLS, CDR2 YYNGEE. CDR3 length equals 15 residues. CDR3 residues: CASSALQRSGNTIYF. CDR3 in DNA: TGTGCCAGCAGCGCACTACAGAGATCGGGAAACACCATATATTTT.

This chain uses TRBV5-1 with TRBJ2-7, with 12 nucleotides matching TRBD1. This CDR3 has 13 amino acids. CDR1 SGHRS and CDR2 YFSETQ come from the germline V gene. V gave up 3 bases and J gave up 7 bases; unmatched junction bases: 2. The CDR3 DNA follows: TGCGCCAGCAGCTGGGGACAGGGGGCAGAGCAGTACTTC. Protein: CASSWGQGAEQYF.

CDR3 sequence: CASSRNENNSPLHF. The CDR3 coding sequence is TGTGCCAGCAGCAGAAACGAAAATAATTCACCCCTCCACTTT. This chain joins TRBV6-5 and TRBJ1-6; D is ambiguous. The CDR3 contains 14 residues. Germline-derived CDR1 and CDR2 are MNHEY and SVGAGI. Trimming stripped 6 bases from V and 5 bases from J, with 11 bases between.

This chain joins TRBV7-2 and TRBJ1-2; D unclear. This CDR3 has 15 amino acids. V lost 1 base to trimming and J lost 11 bases, with 20 bases between them. Germline lookup yields CDR1 SGHTA and CDR2 FQGNSA. DNA of the CDR3: TGTGCCAGCAGCTTAGAGTCGTTGAACTCCCAGGTTTACACCTTC. Translating it yields CASSLESLNSQVYTF.

V usage is TRBV7-8 and J usage is TRBJ2-3, with D possibly matching TRBD2 (6 bases). The CDR3 spans 18 residues. Trimming pared 5 bases from V and 2 bases from J, leaving 23 bases between. CDR1 SGHVS and CDR2 FQNEAQ come from the germline V gene. The CDR3, as DNA: TGTGCCAGCAGCCGTGTCTCCACTGGAGGGGTGAACACAGATACGCAGTATTTT. Encoded protein: CASSRVSTGGVNTDTQYF.

This rearrangement joins TRBV5-1 to TRBJ2-2; D unclear. Trimming pared 0 bases from V and 3 bases from J, leaving 9 bases between. The germline V gene encodes CDR1 SGHRS and CDR2 YFSETQ. The CDR3 is made up of 15 amino acids. This chain's CDR3 is CASSLVALDTGELFF. DNA of the CDR3: TGCGCCAGCAGCTTGGTGGCCCTCGACACCGGGGAGCTGTTTTTT.

This clone has just a few counts. The CDR3 DNA follows: TGTGCCAGTAGTATCCCGGCAGGTAACACTGAAGCTTTCTTT. Encoded protein: CASSIPAGNTEAFF. The chain is built from TRBV19 and TRBJ1-1; unclear D gene. The CDR3 contains 14 residues. Trimming cost V 3 bases and J 2 bases, with 10 bases left between them. Per germline, CDR1 LNHDA and CDR2 SQIVND (reference sequence).

The chain uses TRBV6-5 and TRBJ2-3; the match to TRBD1 covers 10 bases. Germline CDR1 MNHEY, CDR2 SVGAGI. V was clipped by 5 bases and J by 3 bases; unmatched bases: 5. The CDR3 contains 15 residues. The CDR3 nucleotides are TGTGCCAGCAGTAGACAGGGGGCGCGTACAGATACGCAGTATTTT. Its translation: CASSRQGARTDTQYF.

The chain recombines TRBV7-6 with TRBJ1-3; no firm D call. Trimming removed 1 base at V and 7 bases at J, with 2 bases between. The length of the CDR3 is 11 residues. The germline V gene has CDR1 SGHVS and CDR2 FNYEAQ. The CDR3 region has the DNA TGTGCCAGCAGCTTAGAGAACACCATATATTTT. Translated: CASSLENTIYF.

The chain uses TRBV19 and TRBJ1-5, with TRBD1 matching 9 bases. From germline, CDR1 is LNHDA and CDR2 SQIVND (reference sequence). The trim removed 5 bases at V and 2 bases at J, leaving 4 bases unmatched. The CDR3 totals 15 residues. In DNA, the CDR3 is TGTGCCAGTAGTTCACAGGGGGCCGGCAATCAGCCCCAGCATTTT. Amino acid sequence: CASSSQGAGNQPQHF.